Listed here is a single T cell receptor (beta chain). No antigen is known for it. The junction shows a germline mismatch at one end, possibly a read error. Via MiXCR, TCRdb re-called the PCR reads, giving one row per CDR3 protein. This sample has 550,000 to 750,000 distinct CDR3 sequences, with 20% found just once. The sample belongs to a study of molecular identifiers for immune sequencing clone quantification. The CDR3 sequence is 15 residues long. Study results and limitations: Effector cells kept over 99% of their molecules in clones above 20 RNA copies, while naive cells kept under 1% there. With a barcode shared among identical TCR molecules, highly expanded clone sizes could be underestimated.

This chain uses TRBV5-3 with TRBJ2-3; D is unclear. TRBV5-3 belongs to the ORF category, with a function that is uncertain. This receptor was obtained from a human donor in good health. Some libraries in this study had Jurkat cell RNA spiked in. Sample: naive CD8+ T cells from blood, with Jurkat cell RNA spiked in. Subset of the sample: FACS-sorted CD8+CD4-CCR7+CD45RA+ naive T cells. The CDR3 spells CASSSPAANTDTQYF. The CDR3, as DNA: TGTGCCAGCAGCTCCCCCGCTGCAAACACAGATACGCAGTATTTT.